This T cell receptor beta chain originates from a study of control samples from healthy donors and cancer patients. Sequencing used immunoSEQ multiplex PCR; TCRdb keeps in-frame clones, though not all of them. This table holds roughly 120,000 clones, approximately 94% found once. The sequence was obtained from a man younger than 40 in good health. The source material was blood.

The CDR3 is CAWTRGANEAFF. The CDR3 bases are TGTGCCTGGACCAGGGGGGCAAATGAAGCTTTCTTT. The rearrangement links TRBV30 to TRBJ1-1; TRBD1 aligns across 7 bases. CDR3 length: 12 amino acids. In germline, CDR1 is GTSNPN, CDR2 SVGIG (reference sequence). V gave up 4 bases and J gave up 7 bases; unmatched junction bases: 6.